A single sample gave rise to the 29 T cell receptor beta chains below, sequenced in a study of identical twins. Each CDR3 protein is one row after TCRdb ran MiXCR on the 5' RACE reads. There are about 790,000 distinct CDR3 sequences in the sample; roughly 18% occur only once, and roughly 13% lies in the top ten. The data were also submitted as part of a second study, on T cells expressing NK-cell markers.

Sequenced material: PBMCs. These receptors were obtained from a woman in her late teens or twenties in good health.

This rearrangement joins TRBV4-3 to TRBJ2-1; 8 bases fit TRBD1. This CDR3 comprises 15 residues. Trimming removed 4 bases from V and 8 bases from J; junction bases left unmatched: 10. Germline loops: CDR1 LGHNA, CDR2 YSLEER. The CDR3 coding sequence is TGCGCCAGCAGCCGTCGGGACAGGCTTATGGATGAGCAGTTCTTC. Its protein is CASSRRDRLMDEQFF.

This clonotype was detected only a few times. V gene TRBV5-1 combines with J gene TRBJ2-1; 9 bases match TRBD1. This CDR3 spans 15 amino acids. V trimming: 4 bases; J trimming: 7 bases; junction bases outside the gene matches: 9. Per the germline V gene, CDR1 is SGHRS and CDR2 is YFSETQ. In nucleotides, the CDR3 is TGCGCCAGCAGCGACCCGGGACAGGGACGTAATGAGCAGTTCTTC. It yields the protein CASSDPGQGRNEQFF.

This clonotype showed up just a few times. V is TRBV12-3 or TRBV12-4 and J is TRBJ1-3; D remains unclear. Trimming left V 3 bases short and J 8 bases short, with 11 bases between. There are 13 residues in the CDR3. Here the CDR3 reads CASSFAESDTIYF. CDR3 sequence (DNA): TGTGCCAGCAGTTTTGCCGAATCGGACACCATATATTTT.

This clonotype was counted between two and nine times. This chain connects TRBV3-1 to TRBJ2-7, with D hard to call. This CDR3 is built from 14 residues. V lost 0 bases and J 3 bases, leaving 9 bases between the germline ends. Germline V lookup: CDR1 LGHDT, CDR2 YNNKEL (reference sequence). In DNA, the CDR3 is TGTGCCAGCAGCCAAGACCGCGGATACTACGAGCAGTACTTC. Translated: CASSQDRGYYEQYF.

This chain joins TRBV7-2 and TRBJ2-1; TRBD1 or TRBD2 may be the D gene (5 bases each). CDR1 is SGHTA, CDR2 FQGNSA, per germline. The CDR3 is made up of 14 amino acids. Trimming pared 8 bases from V and 10 bases from J, leaving 21 bases between. The CDR3 sequence is CASFMAEGIGEQFF. CDR3 nucleotides: TGTGCCAGCTTTATGGCAGAGGGGATTGGGGAGCAGTTCTTC.

The chain recombines TRBV29-1 with TRBJ2-7; 11 nucleotides agree with TRBD1. V was clipped by 3 bases and J by 0 bases; unmatched bases: 4. This CDR3 comprises 15 residues. In germline, CDR1 is SQVTM, CDR2 ANQGSEA. The CDR3 DNA follows: TGCAGCGTTGAGGACAGGGGGCTAAACTCCTACGAGCAGTACTTC. Residues: CSVEDRGLNSYEQYF.

The chain couples TRBV4-3 to TRBJ2-3; TRBD2 agrees at 7 bases. Looked up from germline, CDR1 is LGHNA and CDR2 is YSLEER. The CDR3 is 17 amino acids. The V and J ends lost 2 bases and 4 bases, in that order; junction bases with no gene match: 12. CDR3 nucleotides: TGCGCCAGCAGCCAATTGAAGACGGCGGGAGCAGCAGATACGCAGTATTTT. Residues: CASSQLKTAGAADTQYF.

This clonotype was counted a few times. The chain employs TRBV12-3 or TRBV12-4 and TRBJ2-6; D remains unclear. Trimming stripped 6 bases from V and 2 bases from J, with 11 bases between. The CDR3 length is 15 residues. The CDR3 DNA is TGTGCCAGCAGCCGGACGATTGCTGGGGCCAACGTCCTGACTTTC. The encoded protein is CASSRTIAGANVLTF.

DNA for the CDR3: TGTGCCAGCAGCTTAGCGGGGGGGCCGGTAGAGACCCAGTACTTC. It is translated as CASSLAGGPVETQYF. The V and J genes are TRBV9 and TRBJ2-5, with 11 bases identical to TRBD2. After removal of 4 bases from V and 4 bases from J, the junction contained 6 bases not matched to a gene. Germline CDR1 SGDLS, CDR2 YYNGEE. CDR3 length: 15 residues.

The J gene is TRBJ1-2, the V gene TRBV6-1; TRBD1 is a possible D gene (5 bases). In germline, CDR1 is MNHNS, CDR2 SASEGT. V was trimmed by 7 bases and J by 4 bases, leaving 16 bases between them. This CDR3 is 14 amino acids long. This chain's CDR3 is CASTKVPQGYGYTF. CDR3 in DNA: TGTGCCAGCACCAAGGTCCCTCAGGGCTATGGCTACACCTTC.

The rearrangement uses TRBV2 and TRBJ2-7, with D unresolved. This CDR3 spans 11 amino acids. Trimming left V 11 bases short and J 2 bases short, with 10 bases between. Germline V gene sequence: CDR1 SNHLY, CDR2 FYNNEI. Here the CDR3 reads CASAPTYEQYF. The CDR3 DNA follows: TGTGCCTCGGCCCCCACCTACGAGCAGTACTTC.

The CDR3 here is CASSSHRGQETQYF. The CDR3 coding sequence is TGTGCCAGCAGCTCCCACAGGGGTCAAGAGACCCAGTACTTC. The chain employs TRBV7-3 and TRBJ2-5, with 7 bases that match TRBD1. From germline, CDR1 is SGHTA and CDR2 FQGTGA. The CDR3 is 14 residues long. With V trimmed by 4 bases and J by 2 bases, 4 bases remained unmatched.

This clonotype was seen a handful of times. The gene calls are TRBV12-3 or TRBV12-4 and TRBJ2-1; no firm D call. Trimming removed 0 bases at V and 5 bases at J, with 11 bases between. The CDR3 has 15 residues. The CDR3 sequence: CASSLAGQGNNEQFF. The CDR3 coding sequence is TGTGCCAGCAGTTTAGCAGGCCAAGGAAACAATGAGCAGTTCTTC.

This clonotype was seen at least ten times. The chain couples TRBV3-1 to TRBJ1-2, with D perhaps TRBD1 (5 bases). The CDR3 length is 12 residues. Trimming removed 0 bases from V and 14 bases from J, with 13 bases in between. Germline CDR1 and CDR2: LGHDT and YNNKEL (reference sequence). In nucleotides, the CDR3 is TGTGCCAGCAGCCAAGAAAAGGGACTCGAAACCTTC. It yields the protein CASSQEKGLETF. The full variable domain, in which reference TRBV3-1 and TRBJ1-2 provide the parts outside the CDR3, is DTAVSQTPKYLVTQMGNDKSIKCEQNLGHDTMYWYKQDSKKFLKIMFSYNNKELIINETVPNRFSPKSPDKAHLNLHINSLELGDSAVYFCASSQEKGLETFGSGTRLTVV.

This chain connects TRBV5-6 to TRBJ2-5, with a possible D match to TRBD2 (6 bases). The V end was cut by 2 bases, the J end by 5 bases, with 16 bases between. In germline, CDR1 is SGHDT, CDR2 YYEEEE. This CDR3 contains 15 residues. The DNA for the CDR3 is TGTGCCAGCAGCTTCCGGGAGTGGGTGGAGGAGACCCAGTACTTC. This codes for CASSFREWVEETQYF. The whole variable domain, filled in from reference TRBV5-6 and TRBJ2-5, reads DAGVTQSPTHLIKTRGQQVTLRCSPKSGHDTVSWYQQALGQGPQFIFQYYEEEERQRGNFPDRFSGHQFPNYSSELNVNALLLGDSALYLCASSFREWVEETQYFGPGTRLLVL.

This clonotype occurred a few times. The J gene is TRBJ2-4, the V gene TRBV7-9, with D tentatively TRBD2 (5 bases). The CDR3 has 17 residues. Trimming pared 1 base from V and 0 bases from J, leaving 13 bases between. In germline, CDR1 is SEHNR, CDR2 FQNEAQ (reference sequence). This CDR3 is CASSLVSAGLAKNIQYF. CDR3 sequence (DNA): TGTGCCAGCAGCTTAGTTAGCGCTGGGTTAGCCAAAAACATTCAGTACTTC.

This clonotype was seen only a few times. The V call is TRBV20-1, the J call TRBJ2-1, with TRBD1 identical over 8 bases. The CDR3 is 13 amino acids. Trimming cost V 5 bases and J 9 bases; bases outside gene matches: 9. From germline, CDR1 is DFQATT and CDR2 SNEGSKA (reference sequence). The chain's CDR3 is CSALDRVSGEQFF. CDR3 DNA: TGCAGTGCTCTGGACAGGGTGTCTGGTGAGCAGTTCTTC.

This clonotype was recorded a few times. The chain is built from TRBV10-3 and TRBJ2-1; 9 positions agree with TRBD1. Germline V gene lookup returns CDR1 ENHRY and CDR2 SYGVKD. The V and J ends lost 7 bases and 8 bases, in that order; junction bases with no gene match: 9. This CDR3 comprises 14 residues. CDR3 in DNA: TGTGCCATCACCGGGACAGGGAGTATGGATGAGCAGTTCTTC. This gives the protein CAITGTGSMDEQFF.

This clonotype was counted only a few times. The chain links TRBV12-3 or TRBV12-4 to TRBJ1-1; D is ambiguous. This CDR3 spans 11 amino acids. In DNA form, the CDR3 reads TGTGCTTCCGGATCCAGCACTGAAGCTTTCTTT. Protein product: CASGSSTEAFF.

The chain has TRBV15 and TRBJ1-4; D uncertain. V lost 0 bases and J lost 14, with 13 bases in between. CDR1 and CDR2 from the germline V gene are LNHNV and YYDKDF (reference sequence). This CDR3 comprises 13 residues. CDR3 sequence (DNA): TGTGCCACCAGCAGAGATGTCCAGGCAAGGCTGTTTTTT. The encoded protein is CATSRDVQARLFF.

This clonotype was seen only a few times. This chain connects TRBV29-1 to TRBJ2-7; 8 nucleotides agree with TRBD1. Losses at the gene ends were 1 base for V and 7 bases for J; bases not matched to a gene: 12. The CDR3 contains 15 residues. Germline values: CDR1 SQVTM, CDR2 ANQGSEA. DNA of the CDR3: TGCAGCGTTGAAGGTGATGGGACAGGAGTTAATGAGCAGTACTTC. Encoded protein: CSVEGDGTGVNEQYF.

This clonotype was detected a few times. This sequence joins TRBV24-1 and TRBJ2-3; 9 bases map to TRBD1. Germline CDR1 and CDR2: KGHDR and SFDVKD. Trimming cost V 4 bases and J 4 bases; bases outside gene matches: 5. This CDR3 has 15 residues. CDR3 DNA: TGTGCCACCAGTGACGCGCGACAGGGGGCAGATACGCAGTATTTT. Translation gives CATSDARQGADTQYF.

This clonotype showed up just a few times. The chain employs TRBV5-1 and TRBJ1-1, with TRBD1 as a possible D gene (6 bases). The CDR3 sequence is 17 residues long. Germline-derived CDR1 and CDR2 are SGHRS and YFSETQ. Trimming took off 4 bases at V and 0 bases at J, with 19 bases between the two ends. The CDR3 here is CASSHDFWGHMNTEAFF. CDR3 bases: TGCGCCAGCAGCCATGACTTTTGGGGACATATGAACACTGAAGCTTTCTTT.

This clonotype was seen more than once but under ten times. The gene calls are TRBV20-1 and TRBJ1-4; no clear D gene. The germline CDR1 and CDR2 sequences are DFQATT and SNEGSKA (reference sequence). The CDR3 is 14 amino acids. V was trimmed by 0 bases and J by 4 bases, leaving 9 bases between them. This CDR3 is CSARDLPFNEKLFF. CDR3 DNA sequence: TGCAGTGCTAGAGATCTGCCGTTTAATGAAAAACTGTTTTTT.

This clonotype has at least ten counts. J is TRBJ2-1 and V is TRBV12-3 or TRBV12-4; no reliable D call. Trimming pared 10 bases from V and 3 bases from J, leaving 10 bases between. The length of the CDR3 is 12 residues. CDR3 DNA sequence: TGTGCCATTGCGTTGGGCTACAATGAGCAGTTCTTC. Translating gives CAIALGYNEQFF.

The rearrangement uses TRBV6-1 and TRBJ2-5; possibly TRBD2 for D (6 bases). The CDR3 runs 14 residues. Germline V lookup: CDR1 MNHNS, CDR2 SASEGT. V was shortened by 1 base and J by 5 bases, with 11 bases between the two germline ends. The DNA of the CDR3 is TGTGCCAGCAGTGAAGGGGCCAGCGGGGAGACCCAGTACTTC. Translating it yields CASSEGASGETQYF.

The chain carries TRBV11-3 and TRBJ2-1, with TRBD2 matching over 8 bases. Trimming removed 4 bases from V and 15 bases from J; junction bases left unmatched: 11. CDR3 length: 13 residues. CDR1 is SGHNT, CDR2 YENEEA, per germline. The CDR3 protein is CASSSNSGDHGFF. CDR3 in DNA: TGTGCCAGCAGCTCTAATAGCGGGGACCATGGGTTCTTC.

This clonotype has more than one count but fewer than ten. The CDR3 DNA is TGCGCCAGCAGCTTCAATGGAGAAGGAAACAATGAGCAGTTCTTC. Protein sequence: CASSFNGEGNNEQFF. The V call is TRBV5-1, the J call TRBJ2-1; no firm D call. CDR1 is SGHRS, CDR2 YFSETQ, per germline. The V gene lost 2 bases and the J gene lost 5 bases, with 14 bases spanning the gap. There are 15 residues in the CDR3. Supplemented by reference TRBV5-1 and TRBJ2-1, the full variable domain reads KAGVTQTPRYLIKTRGQQVTLSCSPISGHRSVSWYQQTPGQGLQFLFEYFSETQRNKGNFPGRFSGRQFSNSRSEMNVSTLELGDSALYLCASSFNGEGNNEQFFGPGTRLTVL.

A few counts support this clonotype. In DNA form, the CDR3 reads TGTGCCAGCTTCTCCCAGGGAAACACCATATATTTT. Translated: CASFSQGNTIYF. The V gene is TRBV6-5, the J gene TRBJ1-3; D is unresolved. V was pared by 8 bases and J by 4 bases, with 9 bases between. Germline loops: CDR1 MNHEY, CDR2 SVGAGI. CDR3 size: 12 residues.